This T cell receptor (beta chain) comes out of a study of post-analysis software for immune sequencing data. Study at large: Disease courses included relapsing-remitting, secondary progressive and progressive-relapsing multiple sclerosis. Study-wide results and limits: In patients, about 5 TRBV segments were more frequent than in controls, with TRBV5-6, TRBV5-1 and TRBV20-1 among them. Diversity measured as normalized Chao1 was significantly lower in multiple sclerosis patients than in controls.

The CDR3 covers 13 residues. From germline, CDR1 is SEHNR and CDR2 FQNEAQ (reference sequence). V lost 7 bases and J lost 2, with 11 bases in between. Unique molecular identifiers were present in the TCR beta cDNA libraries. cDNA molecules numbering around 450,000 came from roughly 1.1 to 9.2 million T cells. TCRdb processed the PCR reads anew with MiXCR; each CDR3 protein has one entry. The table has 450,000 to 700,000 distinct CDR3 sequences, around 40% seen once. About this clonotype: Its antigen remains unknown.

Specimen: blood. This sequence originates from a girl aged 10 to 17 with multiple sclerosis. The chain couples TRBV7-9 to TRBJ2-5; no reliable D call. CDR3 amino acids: CASTRADQETQYF. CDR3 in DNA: TGTGCCAGCACTCGGGCAGATCAAGAGACCCAGTACTTC.